The 14 T cell receptor beta chains in this list originate from one sample, sequenced in a study of blood T cell repertoires in COVID-19. Measured with immunoSEQ multiplex PCR; TCRdb has only the in-frame clones, and not every one. There are about 140,000 clones in the sample; 60% to 85% occur only once, and 3.5% to 5% lies in the top ten. The sequenced sample was peripheral blood. These receptors were collected from an elderly woman with active or convalescent COVID-19.

This clone has a single count. The gene calls are TRBV19 and TRBJ2-5, with a weak D call TRBD2 (5 bases). Germline loops: CDR1 LNHDA, CDR2 SQIVND (reference sequence). The CDR3 totals 14 residues. Trimming pared 5 bases from V and 2 bases from J, leaving 12 bases between. The CDR3 reads CASSGSAAQETQYF. CDR3 coding DNA: TGTGCCAGTAGTGGGTCAGCGGCGCAAGAGACCCAGTACTTC.

The table lists this clone with a few counts. The gene calls are TRBV29-1 and TRBJ2-5, with 10 bases lining up with TRBD2. The V segment lost 6 bases and the J segment 1 base; nucleotides outside the gene matches: 8. The CDR3 is 15 amino acids. From germline, CDR1 is SQVTM and CDR2 ANQGSEA. CDR3 DNA sequence: TGCAGCGTCGTGGATAGCGGGGGGCGCCAAGAGACCCAGTACTTC. This translates into CSVVDSGGRQETQYF.

This clone was seen only once. V gene TRBV2 combines with J gene TRBJ1-4; no firm D call. The V end was cut by 7 bases, the J end by 0 bases, with 9 bases between. The germline CDR1 and CDR2 sequences are SNHLY and FYNNEI. The CDR3 has 14 amino acids. CDR3 nucleotides: TGTGCCAGCAAGGAGCAACCAACTAATGAAAAACTGTTTTTT. Amino acids: CASKEQPTNEKLFF. Full variable domain (missing parts from reference TRBV2 and TRBJ1-4): EPEVTQTPSHQVTQMGQEVILRCVPISNHLYFYWYRQILGQKVEFLVSFYNNEISEKSEIFDDQFSVERPDGSNFTLKIRSTKLEDSAMYFCASKEQPTNEKLFFGSGTQLSVL.

The J gene is TRBJ2-7, the V gene TRBV4-3; D may be TRBD1 (6 bases). CDR1 LGHNA and CDR2 YSLEER come from the germline V gene. The CDR3 extends over 13 amino acids. The V end lost 3 bases, the J end lost 2 bases, and 8 bases lay between the germline ends. The CDR3 loop is CASSHGQTYEQYF. As DNA, the CDR3 is TGCGCCAGCAGCCATGGACAGACCTACGAGCAGTACTTC.

This clone is a singleton in its sample. V usage is TRBV7-6 and J usage is TRBJ2-1, with a possible D match to TRBD2 (6 bases). Trimming removed 2 bases from V and 7 bases from J, with 15 bases in between. Looked up from germline, CDR1 is SGHVS and CDR2 is FNYEAQ. The CDR3 totals 15 residues. In DNA, the CDR3 is TGTGCCAGCAGCTTATGGACTACCCCAGGGAATGAGCAGTTCTTC. It yields the protein CASSLWTTPGNEQFF.

The chain has TRBV2 and TRBJ1-5; D gene uncertain. The CDR3 consists of 14 residues. Trimming removed 5 bases at V and 9 bases at J, with 17 bases between. The germline V gene encodes CDR1 SNHLY and CDR2 FYNNEI. CDR3 coding DNA: TGTGCCAGCAGTAGAGGGCCTCCTGGGAGGCCCCAGCATTTT. Translating it yields CASSRGPPGRPQHF.

This sequence joins TRBV7-9 and TRBJ2-2; possible D gene TRBD1, 5 bases. Germline assignment: CDR1 SEHNR and CDR2 FQNEAQ (reference sequence). The CDR3 runs 14 residues. V was pared by 5 bases and J by 6 bases, with 13 bases between. Written as DNA, the CDR3 is TGTGCCAGCAGCCCCGTTCCCAGGGCCGGGGAGCTGTTTTTT. Translated: CASSPVPRAGELFF.

The chain uses TRBV30 and TRBJ1-1; D may be TRBD1 (6 bases). With 1 base removed from V and 0 bases from J, the gap between germline ends came to 24 bases. This CDR3 comprises 19 residues. Germline CDR1 and CDR2: GTSNPN and SVGIG (reference sequence). The CDR3 bases are TGTGCCTGGAGTGAGGGGCAAGGCACAGGGATAAGGGTGAACACTGAAGCTTTCTTT. The encoded protein is CAWSEGQGTGIRVNTEAFF.

Comment on this clone: The same CDR3 arises from other DNA sequences in this sample as well. This chain uses TRBV11-2 with TRBJ2-7, with TRBD2 matching over 12 bases. Looked up from germline, CDR1 is SGHAT and CDR2 is FQNNGV. CDR3 length: 17 amino acids. The V gene end was trimmed by 5 bases and the J gene end by 0 bases; junction bases not matched to a gene: 8. The CDR3 reads CASSLTSGGISSYEQYF. CDR3 in DNA: TGTGCCAGCAGCCTTACTAGCGGGGGGATTAGCTCCTACGAGCAGTACTTC.

The genes are TRBV19 and TRBJ2-5, with 7 bases aligning to TRBD1. CDR3 length: 13 amino acids. Germline CDR1 LNHDA, CDR2 SQIVND (reference sequence). The J segment lost 2 bases and the V segment lost 6 bases, leaving 3 bases of the junction unmatched. CDR3 nucleotides: TGTGCCAGTAGCCCCAGGGGGCAAGAGACCCAGTACTTC. This sequence encodes CASSPRGQETQYF.

The chain combines TRBV4-1 with TRBJ2-3, with TRBD1 matching 9 bases. Unmatched junction bases numbered 11, after V lost 4 bases and J lost 3 bases. The CDR3 has 17 residues. Germline V gene sequence: CDR1 MGHRA, CDR2 YSYEKL. The CDR3, as DNA: TGCGCCAGCAGCCTAACCCGAGGGGGACAGGGTACAGATACGCAGTATTTT. Its translation: CASSLTRGGQGTDTQYF.

The chain uses TRBV5-6 and TRBJ2-2; possible D gene TRBD2, 6 bases. The germline V gene has CDR1 SGHDT and CDR2 YYEEEE. The CDR3 is 15 residues long. With 0 bases removed from V and 2 bases from J, the gap between germline ends came to 8 bases. As DNA, the CDR3 is TGTGCCAGCAGCTTGGTGGGAGGAAACACCGGGGAGCTGTTTTTT. This sequence encodes CASSLVGGNTGELFF.

The chain carries TRBV6-2 or TRBV6-3 and TRBJ2-3; D possibly corresponds to TRBD2 (7 bases). CDR3 length equals 16 residues. V lost 0 bases and J lost 4, with 14 bases in between. CDR1 is MNHEY and CDR2 is SVGEGT in the germline V gene. The CDR3 region has the DNA TGTGCCAGCAGTTACTCCTCGGGGGGCTGGCCAGATACGCAGTATTTT. Amino acid sequence: CASSYSSGGWPDTQYF.

The rearrangement joins TRBV5-1 to TRBJ2-7; 9 positions agree with TRBD1. Germline CDR1 reads SGHRS; CDR2 reads YFSETQ. The trim removed 0 bases at V and 6 bases at J, leaving 10 bases unmatched. The length of the CDR3 is 16 residues. CDR3 sequence: CASSLVGGDRVGEQYF. In DNA, the CDR3 is TGCGCCAGCAGCTTGGTAGGAGGGGACAGGGTAGGCGAGCAGTACTTC.